One sample yielded the 17 T cell receptor beta chains listed below, sequenced in a study of OX40 agonist ivuxolimab in advanced cancers. Clones were sequenced by immunoSEQ multiplex PCR, and TCRdb holds only the in-frame ones, with some missing. The table includes tens of thousands of clones, 80% to 90% detected once. This material consisted of CD4+ or CD8+ T cells sorted from blood, taken in a trial of the OX40 agonist ivuxolimab. All receptors derive from an adult with an advanced solid tumor such as melanoma, head and neck, liver or kidney cancer.

V gene TRBV18 combines with J gene TRBJ2-7; 8 bases align to TRBD1. V was clipped by 6 bases and J by 5 bases; unmatched bases: 6. The CDR3 consists of 13 residues. The germline V gene encodes CDR1 KGHSH and CDR2 LQKENI. CDR3 sequence: CASSNPDRDEQYF. The CDR3, as DNA: TGTGCCAGCTCCAACCCGGACAGGGACGAGCAGTACTTC.

This clone came up once. The chain is built from TRBV7-2 and TRBJ2-7; D is perhaps TRBD1 (5 bases). This CDR3 is built from 15 residues. The V gene lost 2 bases and the J gene lost 3 bases, with 14 bases spanning the gap. Germline values: CDR1 SGHTA, CDR2 FQGNSA. The CDR3 here is CASSLRRASLYEQYF. CDR3 coding DNA: TGTGCCAGCAGCTTACGCAGGGCAAGCCTCTACGAGCAGTACTTC.

A single count supports this clone. The chain carries TRBV19 and TRBJ2-7, with D maybe TRBD1 (7 bases). Germline CDR1 is LNHDA and CDR2 is SQIVND (reference sequence). The CDR3 spans 14 residues. The V end lost 3 bases, the J end lost 3 bases, and 12 bases lay between the germline ends. CDR3 amino acids: CASSMGGQYYEQYF. CDR3 DNA sequence: TGTGCCAGTAGTATGGGGGGACAGTACTACGAGCAGTACTTC.

This clone was seen once. This chain links TRBV28 with TRBJ2-1; the D is unclear. V was clipped by 1 base and J by 5 bases, with 9 bases between them. The CDR3 contains 14 residues. CDR1 and CDR2 (germline): MDHEN, SYDVKM. Written as DNA, the CDR3 is TGTGCCAGCAGTTTATTCCGGGCGGACAATGAGCAGTTCTTC. It encodes CASSLFRADNEQFF.

The chain has TRBV6-6 and TRBJ2-5; 12 bases fit TRBD2. V lost 2 bases, J lost 4 bases, and 2 bases stayed unmatched. Germline CDR1 is MNHNY and CDR2 is SVGAGI (reference sequence). CDR3 length: 15 amino acids. In DNA form, the CDR3 reads TGTGCCAGCAGTTACCGACTAGCGGGAGTAGAGACCCAGTACTTC. Encoded protein: CASSYRLAGVETQYF.

About this clone: The junction shows a germline mismatch at one end, possibly a read error. The chain carries TRBV19 and TRBJ2-3, with TRBD2 matching 13 bases. Germline CDR1 LNHDA, CDR2 SQIVND (reference sequence). This CDR3 region has 16 residues. The CDR3 region has the DNA TGTGCCAGCAGTAGACGTACTAGCGGGAGGGGAGATACGCAGTATTTT. Encoded protein: CASSRRTSGRGDTQYF.

The chain couples TRBV6-5 to TRBJ1-1; tentative D call: TRBD1 (6 bases). V lost 2 bases and J lost 4, with 17 bases in between. Germline V CDR1 and CDR2: MNHEY, SVGAGI. This CDR3 is built from 16 residues. As DNA, the CDR3 is TGTGCCAGCAGTTACGTTGGGGTCAGAGGGGGCACTGAAGCTTTCTTT. This encodes CASSYVGVRGGTEAFF.

This clone was seen once. This chain uses TRBV18 with TRBJ1-1; 7 bases map to TRBD1. Germline values: CDR1 KGHSH, CDR2 LQKENI. The V segment lost 6 bases and the J segment 3 bases; nucleotides outside the gene matches: 7. The CDR3 is 14 amino acids. In nucleotides, the CDR3 is TGTGCCAGCTCCCAGGGGGTTGGGGACACTGAAGCTTTCTTT. This codes for CASSQGVGDTEAFF.

The chain uses TRBV15 and TRBJ2-3; maybe TRBD1 (5 bases). V shed 0 bases and J shed 2 bases, with 9 bases lying between them. There are 15 residues in the CDR3. CDR1 LNHNV and CDR2 YYDKDF come from the germline V gene (reference sequence). CDR3 coding DNA: TGTGCCACCAGCAGAGATAGGGGTGACACAGATACGCAGTATTTT. This translates into CATSRDRGDTDTQYF.

CDR3 sequence (DNA): TGTGCCAGCAGCTCGGATCGAGGGCTAGAAAGGGAGACCCAGTACTTC. Amino acids: CASSSDRGLERETQYF. This chain connects TRBV5-5 to TRBJ2-5; D is possibly TRBD2 (5 bases). Germline CDR1 and CDR2: SGHKS and YYEKEE (reference sequence). V shed 3 bases and J shed 5 bases, with 20 bases lying between them. The CDR3 runs to 16 residues.

This clone was counted a single time. The J gene is TRBJ1-1, the V gene TRBV29-1; D ambiguous. The CDR3 is made up of 15 amino acids. Trimming pared 0 bases from V and 1 base from J, leaving 12 bases between. Germline assignment: CDR1 SQVTM and CDR2 ANQGSEA. The CDR3 loop is CSVEDVRGWNTEAFF. CDR3 DNA: TGCAGCGTTGAAGACGTCCGAGGATGGAACACTGAAGCTTTCTTT.

The V gene is TRBV28, the J gene TRBJ1-2; no clear D. This CDR3 is 14 amino acids long. Germline CDR1 is MDHEN and CDR2 is SYDVKM. V was cut by 7 bases and J by 4 bases, with 16 bases left in between. The CDR3 loop is CASIATAVTYGYTF. The CDR3 DNA follows: TGTGCCAGCATCGCGACCGCGGTGACCTATGGCTACACCTTC.

As for this clone: The junction departs from the called germline gene at one end, perhaps through a read error. V gene TRBV7-7 combines with J gene TRBJ2-2, with a possible D match to TRBD2 (5 bases). Germline-derived CDR1 and CDR2 are SSHAT and FNYEAQ (reference sequence). The CDR3 is 14 residues long. CDR3 amino acids: CASSLVSGAGELFF. The CDR3, as DNA: TGTGCTAGCAGCTTAGTTTCCGGGGCCGGGGAGCTGTTTTTT.

The V gene is TRBV28, the J gene TRBJ1-2; D unresolved. The CDR3 length is 17 residues. V lost 6 bases to trimming and J lost 5 bases, with 25 bases between them. Germline V CDR1 and CDR2: MDHEN, SYDVKM. The CDR3 coding sequence is TGTGCCAGCAGCCCCGAGGGTTATCCGGATCGCCTATATGGCTACACCTTC. Translating it yields CASSPEGYPDRLYGYTF.

This sequence joins TRBV11-3 and TRBJ2-2, with a tentative D call TRBD1 (6 bases). The CDR3 is 14 residues long. Trimming pared 3 bases from V and 4 bases from J, leaving 9 bases between. CDR1 SGHNT and CDR2 YENEEA come from the germline V gene. The CDR3 reads CASSLGTLTGELFF. The CDR3 coding sequence is TGTGCCAGCAGCTTGGGGACACTCACCGGGGAGCTGTTTTTT.

The chain is built from TRBV4-1 and TRBJ2-5, with 8 bases aligning to TRBD2. The DNA matches TRBJ2-7 better at its end, which makes the J call doubtful. There are 20 residues in the CDR3. Per germline, CDR1 MGHRA and CDR2 YSYEKL. CDR3 sequence reads: CASSQSFLRTGTRSSYEQYF. The CDR3 DNA follows: TGCGCCAGCAGCCAAAGCTTTCTTAGAACCGGGACTAGGAGCTCCTACGAGCAGTACTTC.

This chain links TRBV19 with TRBJ1-1; D uncertain. V was pared by 5 bases and J by 0 bases, with 10 bases between. There are 14 residues in the CDR3. The germline CDR1 and CDR2 sequences are LNHDA and SQIVND (reference sequence). CDR3 region: CASSLQYMNTEAFF. The CDR3 nucleotides read TGTGCCAGTAGTCTGCAGTACATGAACACTGAAGCTTTCTTT.